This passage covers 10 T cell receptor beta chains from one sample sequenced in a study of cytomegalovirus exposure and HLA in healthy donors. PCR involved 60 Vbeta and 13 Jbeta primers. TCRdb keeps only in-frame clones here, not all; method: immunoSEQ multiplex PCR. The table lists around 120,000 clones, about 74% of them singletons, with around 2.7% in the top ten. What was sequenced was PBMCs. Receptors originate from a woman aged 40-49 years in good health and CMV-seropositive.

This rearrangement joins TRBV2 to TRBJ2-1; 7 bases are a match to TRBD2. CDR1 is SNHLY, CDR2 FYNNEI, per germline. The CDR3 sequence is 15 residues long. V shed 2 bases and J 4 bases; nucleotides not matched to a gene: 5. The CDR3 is CASSESRGGYNEQFF. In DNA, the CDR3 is TGTGCCAGCAGTGAATCTCGCGGGGGATACAATGAGCAGTTCTTC.

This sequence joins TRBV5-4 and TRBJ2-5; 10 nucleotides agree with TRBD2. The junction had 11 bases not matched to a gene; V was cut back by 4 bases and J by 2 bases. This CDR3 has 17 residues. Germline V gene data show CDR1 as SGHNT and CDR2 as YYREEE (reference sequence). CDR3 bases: TGTGCCAGCAGCCCCCCCGGACTAGCGGATCTACAAGAGACCCAGTACTTC. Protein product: CASSPPGLADLQETQYF. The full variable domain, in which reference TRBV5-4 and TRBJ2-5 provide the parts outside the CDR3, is ETGVTQSPTHLIKTRGQQVTLRCSSQSGHNTVSWYQQALGQGPQFIFQYYREEENGRGNFPPRFSGLQFPNYSSELNVNALELDDSALYLCASSPPGLADLQETQYFGPGTRLLVL.

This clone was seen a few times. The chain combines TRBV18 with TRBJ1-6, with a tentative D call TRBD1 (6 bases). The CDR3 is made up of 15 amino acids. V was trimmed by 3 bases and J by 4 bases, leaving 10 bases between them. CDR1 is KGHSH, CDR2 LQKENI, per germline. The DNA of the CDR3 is TGTGCCAGCTCACCGAACAGGGAATATAATTCACCCCTCCACTTT. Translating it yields CASSPNREYNSPLHF.

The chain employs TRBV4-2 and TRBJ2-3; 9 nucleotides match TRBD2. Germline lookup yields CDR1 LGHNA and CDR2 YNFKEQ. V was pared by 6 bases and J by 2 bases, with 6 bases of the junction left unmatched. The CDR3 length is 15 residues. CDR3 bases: TGTGCCAGCAGTGATAGCGGGAGCCCCACAGATACGCAGTATTTT. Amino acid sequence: CASSDSGSPTDTQYF.

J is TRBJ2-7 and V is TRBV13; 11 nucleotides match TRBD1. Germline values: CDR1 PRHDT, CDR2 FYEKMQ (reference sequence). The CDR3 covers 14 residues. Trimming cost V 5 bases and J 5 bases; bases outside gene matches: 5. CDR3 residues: CASSIRDRGDEQYF. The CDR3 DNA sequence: TGTGCCAGCAGCATACGGGACAGGGGGGACGAGCAGTACTTC.

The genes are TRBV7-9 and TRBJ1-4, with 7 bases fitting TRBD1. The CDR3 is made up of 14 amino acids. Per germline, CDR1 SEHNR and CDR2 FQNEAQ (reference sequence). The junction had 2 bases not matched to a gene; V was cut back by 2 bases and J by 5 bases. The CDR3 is CASSLSGQNEKLFF. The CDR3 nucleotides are TGTGCCAGCAGCTTATCGGGACAGAATGAAAAACTGTTTTTT.

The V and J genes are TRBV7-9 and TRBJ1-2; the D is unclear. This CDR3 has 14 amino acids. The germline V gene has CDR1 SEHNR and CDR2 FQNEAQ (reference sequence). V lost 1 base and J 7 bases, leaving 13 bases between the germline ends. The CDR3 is CASSLGAAQAGYTF. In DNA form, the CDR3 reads TGTGCCAGCAGCTTAGGAGCTGCTCAGGCTGGCTACACCTTC.

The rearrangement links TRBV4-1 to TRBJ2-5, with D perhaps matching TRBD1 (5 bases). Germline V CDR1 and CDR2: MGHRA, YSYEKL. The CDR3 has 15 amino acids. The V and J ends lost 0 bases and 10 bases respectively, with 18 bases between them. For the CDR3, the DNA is TGCGCCAGCAGCCAAGATCTGAGACAGCCCCTTCGCCAGTACTTC. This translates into CASSQDLRQPLRQYF.

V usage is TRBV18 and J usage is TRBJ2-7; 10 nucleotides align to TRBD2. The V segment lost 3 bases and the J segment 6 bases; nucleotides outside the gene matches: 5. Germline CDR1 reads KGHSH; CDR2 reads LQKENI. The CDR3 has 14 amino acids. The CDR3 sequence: CASSPLAGGGEQYF. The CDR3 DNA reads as TGTGCCAGCTCACCCTTAGCGGGAGGCGGCGAGCAGTACTTC. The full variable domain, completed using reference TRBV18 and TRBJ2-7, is NAGVMQNPRHLVRRRGQEARLRCSPMKGHSHVYWYRQLPEEGLKFMVYLQKENIIDESGMPKERFSAEFPKEGPSILRIQQVVRGDSAAYFCASSPLAGGGEQYFGPGTRLTVT.

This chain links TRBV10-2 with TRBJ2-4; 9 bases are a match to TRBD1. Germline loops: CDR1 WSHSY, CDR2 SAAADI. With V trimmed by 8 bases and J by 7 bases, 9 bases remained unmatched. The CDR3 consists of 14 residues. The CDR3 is CASSAPGQGNIQYF. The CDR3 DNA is TGCGCCAGCTCCGCCCCGGGACAGGGTAACATTCAGTACTTC.